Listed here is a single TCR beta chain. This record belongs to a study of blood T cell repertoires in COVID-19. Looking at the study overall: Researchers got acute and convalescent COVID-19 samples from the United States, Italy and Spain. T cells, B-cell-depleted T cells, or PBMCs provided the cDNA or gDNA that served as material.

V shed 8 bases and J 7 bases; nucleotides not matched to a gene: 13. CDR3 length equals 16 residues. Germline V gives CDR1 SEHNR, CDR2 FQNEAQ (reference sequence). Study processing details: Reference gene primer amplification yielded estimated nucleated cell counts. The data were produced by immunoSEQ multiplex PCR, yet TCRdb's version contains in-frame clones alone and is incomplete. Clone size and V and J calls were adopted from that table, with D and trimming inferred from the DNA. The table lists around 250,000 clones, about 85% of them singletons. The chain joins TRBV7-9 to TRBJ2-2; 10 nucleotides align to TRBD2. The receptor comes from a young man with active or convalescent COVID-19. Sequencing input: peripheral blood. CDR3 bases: TGTGCCAGCCGTAATCCGCTAGCGGGAGAATTCGGGGAGCTGTTTTTT. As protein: CASRNPLAGEFGELFF.